This is a list of T cell receptor beta chains from one sample in a study of shared clonotypes between healthy human individuals. Produced via immunoSEQ multiplex PCR; TCRdb's table is partial and in-frame only. The table has roughly 1,000,000 clones, approximately 80% seen once. The source material was memory CD4+ T cells from PBMCs. The receptors shown here come from a man aged 18 to 30 in good health. Some clones in this sample may be carry-over from other donors' samples. Both conserved end residues are part of each CDR3. D genes are given only for firm matches. Size tells how often a clone was seen (once, few, many) or the class of an expanded clone, and some rows leave it out.

V,D,J,size,CDR3,DNA
TRBV7-2,TRBD1,TRBJ2-7,-,CASSLDREVEQYF,TGTGCCAGCAGCTTGGACAGGGAGGTCGAGCAGTACTTC
TRBV7-9,-,TRBJ1-2,many,CASSSAGEANYGYTF,TGTGCCAGCAGCTCAGCAGGGGAAGCTAACTATGGCTACACCTTC
TRBV7-2,TRBD2,TRBJ2-2,-,CASSFSSGRAGELFF,TGTGCCAGCAGCTTCAGCAGCGGGAGAGCCGGGGAGCTGTTTTTT
TRBV28,TRBD1,TRBJ1-1,-,CASSSPGTGYDTEAFF,TGTGCCAGCAGTTCGCCCGGGACAGGGTATGACACTGAAGCTTTCTTT
TRBV28,-,TRBJ2-6,many,CASSFEHSGANVLTF,TGTGCCAGCAGTTTCGAACACTCTGGGGCCAACGTCCTGACTTTC
TRBV27,-,TRBJ1-2,-,CASRGQGRDGYTF,TGTGCCAGCAGGGGCCAGGGTCGTGATGGCTACACCTTC
TRBV7-2,-,TRBJ1-5,-,CASSLSGTGRPQHF,TGTGCCAGCAGCTTATCCGGGACCGGAAGGCCCCAGCATTTT
TRBV4-3,-,TRBJ2-7,few,CASGQDTQGPYEQYF,TGCGCCAGCGGCCAAGATACCCAGGGCCCCTACGAGCAGTACTTC
TRBV7-2,TRBD1,TRBJ1-4,once,CASSLGGTGEKLFF,TGTGCCAGCAGCTTGGGGGGGACAGGTGAAAAACTGTTTTTT
TRBV14,-,TRBJ1-1,-,CASSHGGVNIGAFF,TGTGCCAGCAGCCATGGGGGGGTGAACATAGGAGCTTTCTTT
TRBV6-5,-,TRBJ2-1,-,CASRSVDSYNEQFF,TGTGCCAGCAGAAGCGTAGACTCCTACAATGAGCAGTTCTTC
TRBV7-2,-,TRBJ2-6,-,CASSLMGSGSGANVLTF,TGTGCCAGCAGCTTAATGGGCAGTGGCTCTGGGGCCAACGTCCTGACTTTC
TRBV6-5,-,TRBJ2-1,-,CASSYEAGSYNEQFF,TGTGCCAGCAGTTACGAGGCTGGCTCCTACAATGAGCAGTTCTTC
TRBV7-9,TRBD2,TRBJ2-1,-,CASSYRLAFNNEQFF,TGTGCCAGCAGCTACAGACTAGCGTTTAACAATGAGCAGTTCTTC
TRBV28,-,TRBJ2-2,-,CAPQGGTGELFF,TGTGCGCCGCAGGGGGGCACCGGGGAGCTGTTTTTT
TRBV5-5,-,TRBJ1-2,-,CASSSGWDYGYTF,TGTGCCAGCAGCTCCGGGTGGGACTATGGCTACACCTTC
TRBV7-8,-,TRBJ2-5,-,CASSLGVGLETQYF,TGTGCCAGCAGCTTAGGTGTGGGGTTGGAGACCCAGTACTTC
TRBV28,-,TRBJ2-3,few,CASSSRGDTQYF,TGTGCCAGCAGTTCCCGGGGGGATACGCAGTATTTT
TRBV4-2,-,TRBJ2-7,-,CASSQGGGPARSSYEQYF,TGTGCCAGCAGCCAAGGGGGCGGCCCCGCTCGGAGCTCCTACGAGCAGTACTTC
TRBV5-1,TRBD2,TRBJ2-7,-,CASSLKASGSFYEQYF,TGCGCCAGCAGCTTGAAAGCTAGCGGGAGTTTCTACGAGCAGTACTTC
TRBV9,TRBD2,TRBJ2-5,few,CASSPHPRDGGETQYF,TGTGCCAGCAGCCCCCACCCCCGGGACGGGGGGGAGACCCAGTACTTC
TRBV7-9,-,TRBJ1-3,-,CASSSGLNTIYF,TGTGCCAGCAGCTCCGGACTAAACACCATATATTTT
TRBV21-1,-,TRBJ2-7,few,CASSTRQLGNEQYF,TGTGCCAGCAGCACAAGACAGCTTGGTAACGAGCAGTACTTC
TRBV9,TRBD1,TRBJ1-2,-,CASSVGIGQGIYGYTF,TGTGCCAGCAGCGTAGGAATCGGACAGGGGATCTATGGCTACACCTTC
TRBV5-1,-,TRBJ2-1,-,CASSLERRGNEQFF,TGCGCCAGCAGCTTGGAACGCCGAGGCAATGAGCAGTTCTTC
TRBV5-1,-,TRBJ1-3,once,CASSLAVGLSGNTIYF,TGCGCCAGCAGCTTGGCGGTGGGGCTCTCTGGAAACACCATATATTTT
TRBV5-4,-,TRBJ2-7,-,CASSPDRVFYEQYF,TGTGCCAGCAGCCCGGACCGGGTATTCTACGAGCAGTACTTC
TRBV11-2,-,TRBJ2-7,-,CASSARYEQYF,TGTGCCAGCAGCGCCCGATACGAGCAGTACTTC
TRBV7-9,-,TRBJ2-2,few,CASSHVKTPPTGELFF,TGTGCCAGCAGCCACGTCAAAACTCCCCCCACCGGGGAGCTGTTTTTT
TRBV7-6,-,TRBJ2-2,-,CASSLAYLRTSQNTGELFF,TGTGCCAGCAGCTTAGCGTACCTTCGGACATCGCAGAACACCGGGGAGCTGTTTTTT
TRBV20-1,-,TRBJ2-5,-,CSASHAETQYF,TGCAGTGCTTCGCACGCTGAGACCCAGTACTTC
TRBV7-2,-,TRBJ1-6,once,CASSLSRQGISPLHF,TGTGCCAGCAGCTTAAGTAGGCAGGGGATTTCACCCCTCCACTTT
TRBV2,TRBD2,TRBJ2-1,few,CASRTSSGRGGYEQFF,TGTGCCAGCAGAACGAGTAGCGGGAGGGGAGGGTATGAGCAGTTCTTC
TRBV6-5,-,TRBJ2-7,-,CASRRGTSYEQYF,TGTGCCAGTAGAAGGGGAACTTCCTACGAGCAGTACTTC
TRBV28,-,TRBJ2-7,-,CATRRADYEQYF,TGTGCCACTCGAAGGGCCGACTACGAGCAGTACTTC
TRBV5-4,-,TRBJ2-1,-,CASSGASQKNEQFF,TGTGCCAGCAGTGGGGCTAGCCAAAAGAATGAGCAGTTCTTC
TRBV9,-,TRBJ1-4,-,CASSVSSGAGEKLFF,TGTGCCAGCAGCGTCTCTTCAGGGGCAGGGGAAAAACTGTTTTTT
TRBV6-6,TRBD1,TRBJ1-3,-,CASSSGTALNTIYF,TGTGCCAGCAGTTCCGGGACAGCTCTAAACACCATATATTTT
TRBV7-9,-,TRBJ2-5,-,CASSFGVQETQYF,TGTGCCAGCAGCTTCGGGGTGCAGGAGACCCAGTACTTC
TRBV30,-,TRBJ2-1,-,CAWSAGAGHEQFF,TGTGCCTGGAGTGCGGGGGCCGGCCATGAGCAGTTCTTC
TRBV6-1,-,TRBJ2-7,few,CASSLLTASYEQYF,TGTGCCAGCAGCCTACTGACAGCCTCCTACGAGCAGTACTTC
TRBV28,TRBD1,TRBJ1-4,-,CASSFLTGGNEKLFF,TGTGCCAGCAGTTTTTTGACAGGGGGGAATGAAAAACTGTTTTTT
TRBV10-3,-,TRBJ1-4,-,CAISEGWQEKLFF,TGTGCCATCAGTGAGGGATGGCAGGAAAAACTGTTTTTT
TRBV7-9,TRBD1,TRBJ2-4,-,CASSLETGVNIQYF,TGTGCCAGCAGCTTGGAAACAGGGGTTAACATTCAGTACTTC
TRBV9,-,TRBJ1-1,-,CASSADINTEAFF,TGTGCCAGCAGCGCGGACATAAACACTGAAGCTTTCTTT
TRBV19,-,TRBJ2-7,-,CASSPTGTASYEQYF,TGTGCCAGTAGTCCCACCGGGACGGCGTCCTACGAGCAGTACTTC
TRBV23-1,-,TRBJ2-7,many,CASSHLAGGTGYNEQYF,TGCGCCAGCAGTCACCTCGCGGGGGGGACAGGGTATAACGAGCAGTACTTC
TRBV29-1,TRBD1,TRBJ1-2,few,CSVEKGEGAGYTF,TGCAGCGTTGAAAAAGGGGAGGGGGCTGGCTACACCTTC
TRBV29-1,TRBD1,TRBJ2-7,-,CSVGGGQGSEQYF,TGCAGCGTTGGTGGAGGACAGGGGTCCGAGCAGTACTTC
TRBV11-2,-,TRBJ1-2,-,CASSPLDSYANYGYTF,TGTGCCAGCAGCCCCTTGGACAGCTATGCTAACTATGGCTACACCTTC
TRBV30,-,TRBJ2-1,-,CAWTDKQREQFF,TGTGCCTGGACAGACAAACAAAGGGAGCAGTTCTTC
TRBV7-9,-,TRBJ2-5,-,CASSFYGVRSRETQYF,TGTGCCAGCAGCTTTTACGGCGTGAGGAGTCGAGAGACCCAGTACTTC
TRBV23-1,-,TRBJ1-5,once,CARQGEPSSLIRTQHF,TGCGCCAGACAGGGTGAGCCCTCGTCGTTAATCAGGACCCAGCATTTT
TRBV19,-,TRBJ1-5,-,CASSIAKGRGNQPQHF,TGTGCCAGTAGTATAGCGAAAGGCCGAGGCAATCAGCCCCAGCATTTT